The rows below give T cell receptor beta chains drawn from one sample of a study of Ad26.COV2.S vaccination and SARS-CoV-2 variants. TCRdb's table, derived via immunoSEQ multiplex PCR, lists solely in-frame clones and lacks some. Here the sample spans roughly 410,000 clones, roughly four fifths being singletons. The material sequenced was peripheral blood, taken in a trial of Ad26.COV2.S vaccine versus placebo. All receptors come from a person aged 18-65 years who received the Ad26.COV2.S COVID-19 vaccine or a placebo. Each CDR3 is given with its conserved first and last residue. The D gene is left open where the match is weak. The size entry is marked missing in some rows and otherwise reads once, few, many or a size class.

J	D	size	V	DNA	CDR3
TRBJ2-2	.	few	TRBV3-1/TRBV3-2	TGTGCCAGCAGCCAAGGGGGCTGGCGGACCGGGGAGCTGTTTTTT	CASSQGGWRTGELFF
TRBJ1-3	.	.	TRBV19	TGTGCCAGTAAGGGAAACACCATATATTTT	CASKGNTIYF
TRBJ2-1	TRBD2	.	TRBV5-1	TGCGCCAGCAGCCGGACACTAGCGGGAGGTCATGAGCAGTTCTTC	CASSRTLAGGHEQFF
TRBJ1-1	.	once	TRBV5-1	TGCGCCAGCAGCTTGATAGGAGGGGACACTGAAGCTTTCTTT	CASSLIGGDTEAFF
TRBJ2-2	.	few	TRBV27	TGTGCCAGCAGTTTACGACAGGCGGCCACCGGGGAGCTGTTTTTT	CASSLRQAATGELFF
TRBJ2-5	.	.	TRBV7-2	TGTGCCAGCAGCCAAAATCAAGGAGAGACCCAGTACTTC	CASSQNQGETQYF
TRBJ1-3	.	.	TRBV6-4	TGTGCCAGCAGTGACCTGGGCGGTGGAAACACCATATATTTT	CASSDLGGGNTIYF
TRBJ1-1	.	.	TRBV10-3	TGTGCCATCAGTGCTAGTACTGAAGCTTTCTTT	CAISASTEAFF
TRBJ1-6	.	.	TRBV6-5	TGTGCCAGCAGTTACTCGGTTGCAGGGACTCCCTCACCCCTCCACTTT	CASSYSVAGTPSPLHF
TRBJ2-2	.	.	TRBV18	TGTGCCAGCTCACCACCGAGTCTCGGGTACACCGGGGAGCTGTTTTTT	CASSPPSLGYTGELFF
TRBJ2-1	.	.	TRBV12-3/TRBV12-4	TGTGCCAGCATAGGTCCTTCGTGGAATGAGCAGTTCTTC	CASIGPSWNEQFF
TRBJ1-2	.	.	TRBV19	TGTGCCAGTAGTACCTCGGCGACAGGCTTCGGAGGCTACACCTTC	CASSTSATGFGGYTF
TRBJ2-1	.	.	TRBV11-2	TGTGCCAGCACCAAGGGCACGGAGGACAATGAGCAGTTCTTC	CASTKGTEDNEQFF
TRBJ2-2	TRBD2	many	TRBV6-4	TGTGCCAGCAGTGACTCGACGGGGGGCGGGGAGCTGTTTTTT	CASSDSTGGGELFF
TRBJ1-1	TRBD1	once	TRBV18	TGTGCCAGCTCACCTAACCCAGGACAGGAAACTTTCTTT	CASSPNPGQETFF
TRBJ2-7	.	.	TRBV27	TGTGCCAGCAGTCCTAGGTGGACCTACGAGCAGTACTTC	CASSPRWTYEQYF
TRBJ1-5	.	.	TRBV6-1	TGTGCCAGCAGTGTAAAAGTTTTCCGGGGGATACTAGAGCAGCCCCAGCATTTT	CASSVKVFRGILEQPQHF
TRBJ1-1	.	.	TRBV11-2	TGTGCCAGCAGAACGGGGGGGAAGGACACTGAAGCTTTCTTT	CASRTGGKDTEAFF
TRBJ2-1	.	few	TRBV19	TGTGCCAGTAGTATAGTTAGCCCCAATGAGCAGTTCTTC	CASSIVSPNEQFF
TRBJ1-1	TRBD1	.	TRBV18	TGTGCCAGCTCACGGCAGGGGGCGCGGGAGAACACTGAAGCTTTCTTT	CASSRQGARENTEAFF
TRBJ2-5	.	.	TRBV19	TGTGCCAGTAGTATCGGACAGCTAGTTCAAGAGACCCAGTACTTC	CASSIGQLVQETQYF
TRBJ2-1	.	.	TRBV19	TGTGCCAGTACCCCGACGGTTACACAGAATGAGCAGTTCTTC	CASTPTVTQNEQFF
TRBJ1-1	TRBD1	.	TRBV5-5	TGTGCCAGCAGCCAAAGGACAGGGACGAACACTGAAGCTTTCTTT	CASSQRTGTNTEAFF
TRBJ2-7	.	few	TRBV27	TGTGCCAGCAGTTTTGGGGCCGAGCAGTACTTC	CASSFGAEQYF
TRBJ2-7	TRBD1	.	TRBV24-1	TGTGCCACCAGTCCCAGACCGGGACAGGGGGCCTACGAGCAGTACTTC	CATSPRPGQGAYEQYF
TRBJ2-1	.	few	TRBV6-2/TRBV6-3	TGTGCCAGCACCCCGAACCCCCGACCCCCCTCCTACAATGAGCAGTTCTTC	CASTPNPRPPSYNEQFF
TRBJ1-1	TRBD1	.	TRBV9	TGTGCCAGCAGCGTAGGCGGGACAGCTGAAGCTTTCTTT	CASSVGGTAEAFF
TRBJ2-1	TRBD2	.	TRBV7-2	TGTGCCAGCAGCCACCCTAGCGGGGGGAACAATGAGCAGTTCTTC	CASSHPSGGNNEQFF
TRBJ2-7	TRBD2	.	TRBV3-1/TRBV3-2	TGTGCCAGCAGCCCGCTGACTAGCGGGAGAAGGGAGCAGTACTTC	CASSPLTSGRREQYF
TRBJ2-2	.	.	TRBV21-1	TGTGCCAGCAGTGAGTATAGAATTTCGGACACCGGGGAGCTGTTTTTT	CASSEYRISDTGELFF
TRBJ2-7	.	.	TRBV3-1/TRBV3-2	TGTGCCAGCAGGATTGGGGGGCTGGGAAACTACGAGCAGTACTTC	CASRIGGLGNYEQYF
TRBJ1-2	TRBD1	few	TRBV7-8	TGTGCCAGCAGCTTTTCAAAGGGACAGCGCTATGGCTACACCTTC	CASSFSKGQRYGYTF
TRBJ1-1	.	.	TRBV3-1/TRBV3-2	TGTGCCAGCAGCCATCCTGGGAGGAGGTCTGAAGCTTTCTTT	CASSHPGRRSEAFF
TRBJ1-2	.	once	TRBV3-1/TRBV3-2	TGTGCCAGCAGCCAAGATCTTATCTATGGCTACACCTTC	CASSQDLIYGYTF
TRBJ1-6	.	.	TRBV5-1	TGCGCCAGCTCAACCGGGGACCCTAATTCACCCCTCCACTTT	CASSTGDPNSPLHF
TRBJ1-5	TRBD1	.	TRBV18	TGTGCCAGCTCACCTGGGACAGGGAGTAATCAGCCCCAGCATTTT	CASSPGTGSNQPQHF
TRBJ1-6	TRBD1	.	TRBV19	TGTGCCAGTAGTATAGCGACAGGGGGCAATTCACCCCTCCACTTT	CASSIATGGNSPLHF
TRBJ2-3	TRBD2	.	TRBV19	TGTGCCAGTAGTATAGGGTGGGGGGGAGATACGCAGTATTTT	CASSIGWGGDTQYF
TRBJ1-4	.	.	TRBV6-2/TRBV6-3	TGTGCCAGCAGTTACTCGCGATTGGGGGTGGCTGAAAAACTGTTTTTT	CASSYSRLGVAEKLFF
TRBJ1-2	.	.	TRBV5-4	TGTGCCAGCAGCTTGGGGTTAGGAGGGGACGGCTACACCTTC	CASSLGLGGDGYTF
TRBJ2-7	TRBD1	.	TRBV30	TGTGCGTCGACGGGACAGGGGGTCGAGCAGTACTTC	CASTGQGVEQYF
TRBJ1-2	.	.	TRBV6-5	TGTGCCAGCAGTTACTCGGGCAGCCATGGCTACACCTTC	CASSYSGSHGYTF
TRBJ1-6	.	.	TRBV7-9	TGTGCCAGCAGCGAGCCCAGAGGTAATTCACCCCTCCACTTT	CASSEPRGNSPLHF
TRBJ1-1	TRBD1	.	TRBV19	TGTGCCAGTAGTATATTGGGACAGGAGAACACTGAAGCTTTCTTT	CASSILGQENTEAFF
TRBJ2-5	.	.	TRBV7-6	TGTGCCAGCAGCTTAAAGGGGACCCAGTACTTC	CASSLKGTQYF
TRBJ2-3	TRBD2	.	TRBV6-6	TGTGCCAGCAGTCGAGTTACGGGGGGGGACACAGATACGCAGTATTTT	CASSRVTGGDTDTQYF
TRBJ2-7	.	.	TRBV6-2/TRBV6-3	TGTGCCAGCAGTTACTCGAAAAGAGAGCAGTACTTC	CASSYSKREQYF
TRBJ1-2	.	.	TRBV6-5	TGTGCCAGCTGGGTATTTGGCGGCTACACCTTC	CASWVFGGYTF
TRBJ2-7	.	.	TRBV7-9	TGTGCCAGCAGCTTGCGCGGGTCCTACGAGCAGTACTTC	CASSLRGSYEQYF
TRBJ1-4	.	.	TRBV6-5	TGTGCCAGCAGCCCCATACGGGGAGTTAATGAAAAACTGTTTTTT	CASSPIRGVNEKLFF
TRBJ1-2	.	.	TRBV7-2	TGTGCCAGCAGCATGGGACATCGTAACTATGGCTACACCTTC	CASSMGHRNYGYTF
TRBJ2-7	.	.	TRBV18	TGTGCCAGCTCACCAAGCGCGACCTACGAGCAGTACTTC	CASSPSATYEQYF
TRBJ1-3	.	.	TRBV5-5	TGTGCCAGCAGCTTCCGGGCCCCTGGTTGGGGTCTCGCTGGAAACACCATATATTTT	CASSFRAPGWGLAGNTIYF